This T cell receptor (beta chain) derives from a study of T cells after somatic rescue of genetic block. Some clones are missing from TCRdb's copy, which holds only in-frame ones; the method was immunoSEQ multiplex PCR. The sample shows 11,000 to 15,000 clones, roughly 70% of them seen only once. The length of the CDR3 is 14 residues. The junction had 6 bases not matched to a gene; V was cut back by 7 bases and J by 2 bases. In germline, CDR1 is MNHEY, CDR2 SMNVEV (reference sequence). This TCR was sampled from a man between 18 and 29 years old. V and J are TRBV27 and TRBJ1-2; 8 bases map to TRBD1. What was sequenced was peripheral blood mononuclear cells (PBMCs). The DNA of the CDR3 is TGTGCCAGCAAACTCAGGGGGCTGAACTATGGCTACACCTTC. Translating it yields CASKLRGLNYGYTF.